This is a list of T cell receptor beta chains from one sample in a study of T-cell reconstitution after alpha-beta-depleted transplantation in children. MiXCR, run by TCRdb on the PCR reads, gives a single entry per CDR3 protein. This sample has 450,000 to 550,000 distinct CDR3 sequences, with roughly an eighth found just once. The sample here was PBMCs, mostly from graft donor cells, taken 180 days after TCRalphabeta/CD19-depleted stem cell transplant. Source of these receptors: a female patient aged 2 to 10 who had a stem cell transplant for aplastic anemia, so the T cells may come from the graft donor. The CDR3 runs from the conserved cysteine through the conserved F or W. Fields, in order: clone size, J gene, V gene, D gene, CDR3 protein, CDR3 DNA. The D gene is left open where the match is weak. Size is omitted from some rows. Given values are once, few, many or a class for expanded clones.

clone_size: few; j_call: TRBJ2-3; v_call: TRBV9; d_call: TRBD2; cdr3_aa: CASSTHSGRTPDTQYF; cdr3_nt: TGTGCCAGCAGCACCCATAGCGGGAGGACCCCAGATACGCAGTATTTT
clone_size: .; j_call: TRBJ1-5; v_call: TRBV20-1; d_call: .; cdr3_aa: CSAPQPGMKRNQPQHF; cdr3_nt: TGCAGTGCTCCCCAGCCAGGGATGAAGAGGAATCAGCCCCAGCATTTT
clone_size: many; j_call: TRBJ2-3; v_call: TRBV28; d_call: .; cdr3_aa: CASSTQTTTDTQYF; cdr3_nt: TGTGCCAGCAGTACCCAGACTACCACAGATACGCAGTATTTT
clone_size: many; j_call: TRBJ2-2; v_call: TRBV29-1; d_call: .; cdr3_aa: CSVDDRRSNTGELFF; cdr3_nt: TGCAGCGTCGATGACAGGCGATCGAACACCGGGGAGCTGTTTTTT
clone_size: .; j_call: TRBJ1-1; v_call: TRBV9; d_call: .; cdr3_aa: CASSVESGNTEAFF; cdr3_nt: TGTGCCAGCAGCGTAGAGAGTGGGAACACTGAAGCTTTCTTT
clone_size: .; j_call: TRBJ2-5; v_call: TRBV4-3; d_call: .; cdr3_aa: CASSRGPPKGQETQYF; cdr3_nt: TGCGCCAGCAGCCGGGGACCTCCGAAGGGCCAAGAGACCCAGTACTTC
clone_size: few; j_call: TRBJ2-3; v_call: TRBV7-9; d_call: TRBD2; cdr3_aa: CASRSGSGSATDTQYF; cdr3_nt: TGTGCCAGCAGATCTGGTAGCGGGAGTGCCACAGATACGCAGTATTTT
clone_size: .; j_call: TRBJ2-5; v_call: TRBV29-1; d_call: TRBD1; cdr3_aa: CSGGGRTLQETQYF; cdr3_nt: TGCAGCGGAGGGGGCAGGACCCTCCAAGAGACCCAGTACTTC
clone_size: .; j_call: TRBJ1-1; v_call: TRBV6-5; d_call: .; cdr3_aa: CASSYTGKGTEAFF; cdr3_nt: TGTGCCAGCAGTTACACAGGGAAGGGCACTGAAGCTTTCTTT
clone_size: few; j_call: TRBJ1-2; v_call: TRBV6-5; d_call: .; cdr3_aa: CASSYRVANYGYTF; cdr3_nt: TGTGCCAGCAGTTACCGGGTGGCGAACTATGGCTACACCTTC
clone_size: many; j_call: TRBJ2-3; v_call: TRBV9; d_call: TRBD1; cdr3_aa: CASSVAGGRTDTQYF; cdr3_nt: TGTGCCAGCAGCGTAGCAGGGGGTAGAACAGATACGCAGTATTTT
clone_size: .; j_call: TRBJ2-1; v_call: TRBV20-1; d_call: TRBD1; cdr3_aa: CSAPGQGVARVNNEQFF; cdr3_nt: TGCAGTGCCCCAGGGCAGGGGGTAGCGCGGGTAAACAATGAGCAGTTCTTC
clone_size: .; j_call: TRBJ1-1; v_call: TRBV7-9; d_call: .; cdr3_aa: CASSPPTGLPLEAFF; cdr3_nt: TGTGCCAGCAGCCCCCCGACAGGACTACCACTTGAAGCTTTCTTT
clone_size: many; j_call: TRBJ2-1; v_call: TRBV9; d_call: .; cdr3_aa: CASSVGYNEQFF; cdr3_nt: TGTGCCAGCAGCGTAGGGTACAATGAGCAGTTCTTC
clone_size: few; j_call: TRBJ1-1; v_call: TRBV20-1; d_call: .; cdr3_aa: CSARGGGGSTEAFF; cdr3_nt: TGCAGTGCCCGCGGAGGGGGAGGGAGCACTGAAGCTTTCTTT
clone_size: .; j_call: TRBJ2-4; v_call: TRBV7-3; d_call: .; cdr3_aa: CASSEIQGRGIQYF; cdr3_nt: TGTGCCAGCAGCGAGATACAGGGTCGGGGCATTCAGTACTTC
clone_size: many; j_call: TRBJ2-1; v_call: TRBV12-3/TRBV12-4; d_call: TRBD2; cdr3_aa: CASRPERERLDEQFF; cdr3_nt: TGTGCCAGCAGACCCGAGCGGGAGAGGCTCGATGAGCAGTTCTTC
clone_size: .; j_call: TRBJ2-7; v_call: TRBV4-3; d_call: TRBD1; cdr3_aa: CASSSRAGTGKDEQYF; cdr3_nt: TGCGCCAGCAGCTCGCGAGCCGGGACAGGGAAAGACGAGCAGTACTTC
clone_size: .; j_call: TRBJ1-5; v_call: TRBV19; d_call: TRBD1; cdr3_aa: CASRDRVYSNQPQHF; cdr3_nt: TGTGCCAGTAGGGACAGGGTTTATAGCAATCAGCCCCAGCATTTT
clone_size: .; j_call: TRBJ2-3; v_call: TRBV7-2; d_call: TRBD2; cdr3_aa: CASSLPRLAGGGDTQYF; cdr3_nt: TGTGCCAGCAGCTTACCTCGCCTAGCGGGGGGCGGAGATACGCAGTATTTT
clone_size: .; j_call: TRBJ1-5; v_call: TRBV7-6; d_call: TRBD1; cdr3_aa: CASSFGTGDSNQPQHF; cdr3_nt: TGTGCCAGCAGCTTTGGGACAGGCGATAGCAATCAGCCCCAGCATTTT
clone_size: few; j_call: TRBJ1-2; v_call: TRBV20-1; d_call: TRBD1; cdr3_aa: CSASRDGTGEGYGYTF; cdr3_nt: TGCAGTGCTAGTCGAGACGGGACAGGGGAGGGCTATGGCTACACCTTC
clone_size: .; j_call: TRBJ1-1; v_call: TRBV3-1; d_call: .; cdr3_aa: CASSQVENTEAFF; cdr3_nt: TGTGCCAGCAGCCAAGTCGAGAACACTGAAGCTTTCTTT
clone_size: few; j_call: TRBJ2-5; v_call: TRBV20-1; d_call: .; cdr3_aa: CSATRDAHQETQYF; cdr3_nt: TGCAGTGCTACCCGGGACGCCCACCAAGAGACCCAGTACTTC
clone_size: .; j_call: TRBJ2-5; v_call: TRBV7-2; d_call: TRBD2; cdr3_aa: CASSLGLALQETQYF; cdr3_nt: TGTGCCAGCAGCTTGGGACTAGCGCTCCAAGAGACCCAGTACTTC
clone_size: few; j_call: TRBJ2-7; v_call: TRBV7-2; d_call: TRBD2; cdr3_aa: CASSYGTSGSSYEQYF; cdr3_nt: TGTGCCAGCAGCTACGGGACTAGCGGGAGCTCCTACGAGCAGTACTTC
clone_size: .; j_call: TRBJ2-3; v_call: TRBV7-2; d_call: TRBD2; cdr3_aa: CASSRGLAGEMTDTQYF; cdr3_nt: TGTGCCAGCAGCCGGGGACTAGCGGGAGAAATGACAGATACGCAGTATTTT
clone_size: .; j_call: TRBJ2-1; v_call: TRBV4-3; d_call: TRBD2; cdr3_aa: CASSQRVAGVTYNEQFF; cdr3_nt: TGCGCCAGCAGCCAAAGAGTAGCGGGAGTGACCTACAATGAGCAGTTCTTC
clone_size: .; j_call: TRBJ2-1; v_call: TRBV29-1; d_call: TRBD2; cdr3_aa: CSVEFPAGLYNEQFF; cdr3_nt: TGCAGCGTTGAATTCCCAGCGGGGTTATACAATGAGCAGTTCTTC
clone_size: .; j_call: TRBJ2-5; v_call: TRBV6-5; d_call: TRBD1; cdr3_aa: CASSYTAGGFQETQYF; cdr3_nt: TGTGCCAGCAGTTACACGGCAGGGGGATTCCAAGAGACCCAGTACTTC
clone_size: many; j_call: TRBJ2-1; v_call: TRBV29-1; d_call: TRBD2; cdr3_aa: CSVEGGSWLGNEQFF; cdr3_nt: TGCAGCGTTGAAGGCGGGAGTTGGCTTGGGAATGAGCAGTTCTTC
clone_size: few; j_call: TRBJ1-1; v_call: TRBV21-1; d_call: .; cdr3_aa: CEAESGDAEAFF; cdr3_nt: TGTGAAGCGGAAAGCGGGGACGCTGAAGCTTTCTTT